This is a list of T cell receptor beta chains from one sample in a study of early T cells in non-severe SARS-CoV-2 infection. Using its own MiXCR run on the 5' RACE reads, TCRdb lists one record per CDR3 protein. The sample has 45,000 to 70,000 distinct CDR3 sequences, under 7.5% seen once. Sequences were obtained from whole blood. The receptors shown here come from an adult who was a healthcare worker with PCR-confirmed SARS-CoV-2 infection or an uninfected control (not recorded which). Each CDR3 is given with its conserved first and last residue. A D gene is named only where the DNA matches it firmly. Clone size appears in some rows only: once, few, many, or a class for an expanded clone.

V	D	size	J	DNA	CDR3
TRBV6-5	-	many	TRBJ2-2	TGTGCCAGCAGCCCCCCAGGGCACCCGAACACCGGGGAGCTGTTTTTT	CASSPPGHPNTGELFF
TRBV6-2/TRBV6-3	-	-	TRBJ2-7	TGTGCCAGCAGACCCAGGGTTTCCGGACTCTACGAGCAGTACTTC	CASRPRVSGLYEQYF
TRBV6-5	-	-	TRBJ2-1	TGTGCCAGCCGGATTATACCTAGCTCCTACAATGAGCAGTCCTTC	CASRIIPSSYNEQSF
TRBV5-4	TRBD2	-	TRBJ2-1	TGTGCCAGCAGCTCCGGGGGGGCCGGTCTCAATGAGCAGTTCTTC	CASSSGGAGLNEQFF
TRBV5-1	-	-	TRBJ1-4	TGCGCCAACACCAACGAAGGGGGGATTCGTGAAAAACTGTTTTTT	CANTNEGGIREKLFF
TRBV7-6	TRBD1	-	TRBJ2-7	TGTGCCAGCAGCTTAGCCGGGACAGTGGAATCCTACGAGCAGTACTTC	CASSLAGTVESYEQYF
TRBV18	-	many	TRBJ1-3	TGTGCCAGCTCACAAGCCCCGGACAGCTCTGGAAACACCATATATTTT	CASSQAPDSSGNTIYF
TRBV5-1	TRBD1	many	TRBJ2-1	TGCGCCAGCAGCATGGGACAGCAAAGAGGGGAGCAGTTCTTC	CASSMGQQRGEQFF
TRBV27	-	many	TRBJ2-7	TGTGCCAGCAGCACAGGACACCCATACGAGCAGTACTTC	CASSTGHPYEQYF
TRBV28	-	many	TRBJ1-1	TGTGCCAGCAGTTTAGGGACTAAACTCTACACTGAAGCTTTCTTT	CASSLGTKLYTEAFF
TRBV20-1	-	many	TRBJ2-1	TGCAGTGCTAGAGAGACCGGACTGAATGAGCAGTTCTTC	CSARETGLNEQFF
TRBV2	-	-	TRBJ2-5	TGTGCCAGCAGTGATTGGGCAGGGTTAGAGACCCAGTACTTC	CASSDWAGLETQYF
TRBV7-9	TRBD1	-	TRBJ1-2	TGTGCCAGCAGCCTGGGACAGGGCTTCGACTATGGCTACACCTTC	CASSLGQGFDYGYTF
TRBV7-9	-	-	TRBJ2-1	TGTGCCAGCAGCTTAGCCGCGAATGAGCAGTTCTTC	CASSLAANEQFF
TRBV5-1	TRBD1	-	TRBJ1-5	TGCGCCAGCAGCTGGGGAACGGGACAGGGCTTTGGCAATCAGCCCCAGCATTTT	CASSWGTGQGFGNQPQHF